This TCR beta chain was identified in a study of post-analysis software for immune sequencing data. Looking at the study overall: Patients had relapsing-remitting, secondary progressive or progressive-relapsing multiple sclerosis; some lacked subtype.

Unique molecular identifiers were carried by the TCR beta cDNA libraries. T cells numbering about 0.9 to 11 million gave rise to 500,000 or so cDNA molecules. TCRdb called the PCR reads again in MiXCR, with one record for every CDR3 protein. Here the sample spans about 770,000 distinct CDR3 sequences, approximately 44% being singletons. Source material: blood. The clonotype originates from a girl between 5 and 17 years old with multiple sclerosis.

CDR3 region: CASSPTGPVDYGYTF. The CDR3 nucleotides are TGTGCCAGCAGTCCGACAGGCCCAGTCGATTATGGCTACACCTTC. The chain recombines TRBV28 with TRBJ1-2; D possibly corresponds to TRBD1 (6 bases). Trimming removed 5 bases at V and 5 bases at J, with 18 bases between. CDR3 length: 15 residues. Germline CDR1 is MDHEN and CDR2 is SYDVKM.